This T cell receptor beta chain was found in a study of Graves' ophthalmopathy and Graves' hyperthyroidism. Findings of the study overall: Blood also contained most of the expanded thyroid clonotypes above 0.001 frequency. Built on 13 signatures, a model told ophthalmopathy apart from stable hyperthyroidism with around 90% sensitivity and 81.08% specificity.

Diagnosis used clinical symptoms, serum thyroxine, TRAb, thyroid ultrasound and orbital computed tomography. Note on this clonotype: Antigen unknown.

Germline CDR1 reads SGHAT; CDR2 reads FQDESV (reference sequence). This CDR3 comprises 14 residues. Unmatched junction bases numbered 7, after V lost 3 bases and J lost 7 bases. TCR beta CDR3 amplification used RNA transcripts. An opening RT-PCR round employed HTBI primers and preceded a second-round multiplex PCR. TCRdb reprocessed the multiplex PCR reads via MiXCR and lists one record per CDR3 protein. The data hold 500,000 to 800,000 distinct CDR3 sequences, with more than 40% observed a single time. Sample: peripheral blood. The J gene is TRBJ1-2, the V gene TRBV11-1; TRBD1 agrees at 8 bases. The TCR was taken from an adult man with Graves' ophthalmopathy. The CDR3 here is CASSLRQGNGGYTF. The CDR3 DNA is TGTGCCAGCAGCTTGCGACAGGGGAACGGTGGCTACACCTTC. Based on the CDR3 plus reference TRBV11-1 and TRBJ1-2, the full variable domain is EAEVAQSPRYKITEKSQAVAFWCDPISGHATLYWYRQILGQGPELLVQFQDESVVDDSQLPKDRFSAERLKGVDSTLKIQPAELGDSAMYLCASSLRQGNGGYTFGSGTRLTVV.